These T cell receptor beta chains were read from a single sample in a study of cytomegalovirus exposure and HLA in healthy donors. Clones were read by immunoSEQ multiplex PCR, and TCRdb kept only the in-frame ones, dropping some. The sample lists a few hundred thousand clones, roughly 89% occurring once. Sequencing used PBMCs. These receptor sequences come from a woman between 18 and 29 years old in good health and CMV-seronegative. Each CDR3 is given with its conserved first and last residue. D genes are given only for firm matches. Clone size is stated in some rows and not others, as once, few, many or a class when expanded.

j_call v_call d_call clone_size cdr3_nt cdr3_aa
TRBJ1-4 TRBV7-9 . . TGTGCCAGCAGCGCCCAAGGGGGTGCTAATGAAAAACTGTTTTTT CASSAQGGANEKLFF
TRBJ2-1 TRBV5-1 TRBD1 . TGCGCCTCCTCTCCGGGACAGGGGTTCAATGAGCAGTTCTTC CASSPGQGFNEQFF
TRBJ2-1 TRBV28 . . TGTGCCAGCAGTTTCGGGGGACCCAATGAGCAGTTCTTC CASSFGGPNEQFF
TRBJ2-1 TRBV15 . . TGTGCCACCAGCAGAGAGGAGGGGCAGAACAATGAGCAGTTCTTC CATSREEGQNNEQFF
TRBJ2-7 TRBV4-2 TRBD1 . TGTGCCAGCAGCCAGGGAGAGGGGGCTTACGAGCAGTACTTC CASSQGEGAYEQYF
TRBJ2-2 TRBV27 . . TGTGCCAGCAGTTTATCGGTACAGTACACCGGGGAGCTGTTTTTT CASSLSVQYTGELFF
TRBJ2-7 TRBV7-9 . . TGTGCCAGCAGCCCCCAAGTGGAGGGGATCGTTTTACGGCACTTC CASSPQVEGIVLRHF
TRBJ2-2 TRBV4-1 . few TGCGCCAGCAGCCAAGATGACTACGGGGAGCTGTTTTTT CASSQDDYGELFF
TRBJ2-1 TRBV9 TRBD2 . TGTGCCAGCAGCGTAGTTGGGACTAGCGGGAGGGAGCAGTTCTTC CASSVVGTSGREQFF
TRBJ2-1 TRBV10-3 TRBD2 . TGTGCCACTCACCGGGCGGCGGGAGAGACCTACAATGAGCAGTTCTTC CATHRAAGETYNEQFF
TRBJ2-1 TRBV9 TRBD2 . TGTGCCAGCAGCGCAAACCGACTAGCGGGAGGATCTGGATCCTACAATGAGCAGTTCTTC CASSANRLAGGSGSYNEQFF
TRBJ2-7 TRBV7-2 TRBD2 . TGTGCCAGCAGCTTAGCCGGGACTAGCTACGAGCAGTACTTC CASSLAGTSYEQYF
TRBJ1-4 TRBV19 TRBD1 . TGTGCCAGTAGCCCGGGACAGGGGACCCGAGGTGAAAAACTGTTTTTT CASSPGQGTRGEKLFF
TRBJ1-2 TRBV14 . . TGTGCCAGCAGCCAAGGTTCAGGGTATGGCTACACCTTC CASSQGSGYGYTF
TRBJ1-5 TRBV10-3 . . TGTGCCATCAGTGGGGACATTAACAATCAGCCCCAGCATTTT CAISGDINNQPQHF
TRBJ2-3 TRBV7-3 . . TGTGCCAGCAGCCTAAACTCATTAGCAGATACGCAGTATTTT CASSLNSLADTQYF
TRBJ2-7 TRBV5-1 . . TGCGCCAGCAGCTTGGAAGTGGGGGGACGAGTGGGGAGCTCCTACGAGCAGTACTTC CASSLEVGGRVGSSYEQYF
TRBJ1-1 TRBV27 TRBD1 few TGTGCCAGCAGCACAGGGGCCTTGAACACTGAAGCTTTCTTT CASSTGALNTEAFF
TRBJ2-2 TRBV29-1 TRBD2 once TGCAGCGTTGTTGGCGGGAGGGCAACCGGGGAGCTGTTTTTT CSVVGGRATGELFF
TRBJ1-5 TRBV2 TRBD1 few TGTGCCAGCAGTGGGTTGGGACAGGACAATCAGCCCCAGCATTTT CASSGLGQDNQPQHF
TRBJ2-1 TRBV25-1 . . TGTGCCAGCAGTGAAGGGGAGTTCGCCTACAATGAGCAGTTCTTC CASSEGEFAYNEQFF
TRBJ2-7 TRBV28 . once TGTGCCGCCGAGGGGGCGGGAGGCCGTCCTTACGAGCAGTACTTC CAAEGAGGRPYEQYF
TRBJ2-1 TRBV9 TRBD2 . TGTGCCAGCAGCCCCAGAGCGGGAGGGCCCTCCAATGAGCAGTTCTTC CASSPRAGGPSNEQFF
TRBJ2-3 TRBV4-3 TRBD1 . TGCGCCAGCGACAGGGGGCCCACAGATACGCAGTATTTT CASDRGPTDTQYF